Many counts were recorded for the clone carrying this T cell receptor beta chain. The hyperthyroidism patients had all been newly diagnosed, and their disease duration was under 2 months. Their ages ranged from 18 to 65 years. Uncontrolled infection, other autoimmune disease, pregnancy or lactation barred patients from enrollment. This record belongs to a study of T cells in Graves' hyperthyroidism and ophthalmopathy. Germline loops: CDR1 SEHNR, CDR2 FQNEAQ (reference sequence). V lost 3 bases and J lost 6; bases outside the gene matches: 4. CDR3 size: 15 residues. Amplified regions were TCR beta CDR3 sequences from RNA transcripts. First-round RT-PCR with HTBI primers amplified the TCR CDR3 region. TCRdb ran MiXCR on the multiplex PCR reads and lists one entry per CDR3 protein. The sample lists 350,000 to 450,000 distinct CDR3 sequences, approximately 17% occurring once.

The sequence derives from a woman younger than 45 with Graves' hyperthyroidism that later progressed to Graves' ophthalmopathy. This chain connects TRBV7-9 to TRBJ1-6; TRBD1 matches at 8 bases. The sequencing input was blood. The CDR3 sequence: CASSFTGGTNSPLHF. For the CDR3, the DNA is TGTGCCAGCAGCTTTACAGGGGGGACTAATTCACCCCTCCACTTT.